The rows below give T cell receptor beta chains drawn from one sample of a study of blood T cell repertoires in COVID-19. Assay: immunoSEQ multiplex PCR; the TCRdb copy retains only in-frame clones and omits some. The data hold about 170,000 clones, with about nine tenths observed a single time. Sequenced input: peripheral blood. These receptors all stem from a man younger than 30 with COVID-19, enrolled during active disease. Each CDR3 is given with its conserved first and last residue. A D gene is named only where the DNA matches it firmly. Expanded clones get a size class; other rows say once, few or many, or leave the size out.

cdr3_length: 17; v_call: TRBV4-3; d_call: TRBD2; j_call: TRBJ2-1; clone_size: -; cdr3_aa: CASSRDLLAGELNEQFF
cdr3_length: 12; v_call: TRBV15; d_call: -; j_call: TRBJ1-6; clone_size: -; cdr3_aa: CATSKNKGPLHF
cdr3_length: 16; v_call: TRBV6-2/TRBV6-3; d_call: -; j_call: TRBJ1-5; clone_size: -; cdr3_aa: CASSYSRPGSNQPQHF
cdr3_length: 17; v_call: TRBV19; d_call: -; j_call: TRBJ2-7; clone_size: -; cdr3_aa: CASSIEPPGSGSYEQYF
cdr3_length: 15; v_call: TRBV9; d_call: TRBD2; j_call: TRBJ2-1; clone_size: -; cdr3_aa: CASSVDEGLGNEQFF
cdr3_length: 16; v_call: TRBV7-9; d_call: TRBD2; j_call: TRBJ2-1; clone_size: -; cdr3_aa: CASSQLAGESYNEQFF
cdr3_length: 15; v_call: TRBV19; d_call: TRBD1; j_call: TRBJ2-2; clone_size: -; cdr3_aa: CASSIQGVDTGELFF
cdr3_length: 14; v_call: TRBV13; d_call: -; j_call: TRBJ1-1; clone_size: -; cdr3_aa: CASSSGQLDTEAFF
cdr3_length: 13; v_call: TRBV11-1; d_call: -; j_call: TRBJ1-2; clone_size: -; cdr3_aa: CASSTTADYGYTF
cdr3_length: 15; v_call: TRBV13; d_call: -; j_call: TRBJ2-7; clone_size: -; cdr3_aa: CASSLGVSGSYEQYF
cdr3_length: 13; v_call: TRBV28; d_call: -; j_call: TRBJ1-2; clone_size: -; cdr3_aa: CASSLSSPRRYTF
cdr3_length: 15; v_call: TRBV10-1; d_call: TRBD1; j_call: TRBJ2-7; clone_size: -; cdr3_aa: CASSEGGQGTMEQYF
cdr3_length: 13; v_call: TRBV28; d_call: -; j_call: TRBJ2-7; clone_size: -; cdr3_aa: CASSRDTTYEQYF
cdr3_length: 15; v_call: TRBV11-2; d_call: -; j_call: TRBJ1-6; clone_size: -; cdr3_aa: CASSPREGYGPPLHF
cdr3_length: 16; v_call: TRBV4-1; d_call: -; j_call: TRBJ1-6; clone_size: -; cdr3_aa: CASSQSPSSYNSPLHF
cdr3_length: 15; v_call: TRBV11-2; d_call: -; j_call: TRBJ2-4; clone_size: -; cdr3_aa: CASSSGTGLPGIQYF
cdr3_length: 15; v_call: TRBV28; d_call: -; j_call: TRBJ2-7; clone_size: few; cdr3_aa: CASSPGGVSYYEQYF
cdr3_length: 15; v_call: TRBV19; d_call: TRBD1; j_call: TRBJ2-2; clone_size: -; cdr3_aa: CASSSRGGRTGELFF
cdr3_length: 14; v_call: TRBV7-8; d_call: -; j_call: TRBJ1-3; clone_size: -; cdr3_aa: CASSSFSGGNTIYF
cdr3_length: 15; v_call: TRBV27; d_call: TRBD2; j_call: TRBJ2-7; clone_size: -; cdr3_aa: CASSPGLAGSVEQYF
cdr3_length: 16; v_call: TRBV19; d_call: -; j_call: TRBJ1-6; clone_size: -; cdr3_aa: CASSSSTGNYNSPLHF
cdr3_length: 14; v_call: TRBV19; d_call: TRBD2; j_call: TRBJ2-1; clone_size: -; cdr3_aa: CASTQGWRGGRGVF
cdr3_length: 14; v_call: TRBV28; d_call: -; j_call: TRBJ2-7; clone_size: -; cdr3_aa: CASIDGTSNNEQYF
cdr3_length: 12; v_call: TRBV6-2/TRBV6-3; d_call: -; j_call: TRBJ2-5; clone_size: -; cdr3_aa: CASSPGVGTQYF
cdr3_length: 16; v_call: TRBV6-2/TRBV6-3; d_call: TRBD2; j_call: TRBJ2-2; clone_size: -; cdr3_aa: CASSQTSGRNTGELFF
cdr3_length: 14; v_call: TRBV12-5; d_call: -; j_call: TRBJ2-5; clone_size: -; cdr3_aa: CASGQGTPKETQYF